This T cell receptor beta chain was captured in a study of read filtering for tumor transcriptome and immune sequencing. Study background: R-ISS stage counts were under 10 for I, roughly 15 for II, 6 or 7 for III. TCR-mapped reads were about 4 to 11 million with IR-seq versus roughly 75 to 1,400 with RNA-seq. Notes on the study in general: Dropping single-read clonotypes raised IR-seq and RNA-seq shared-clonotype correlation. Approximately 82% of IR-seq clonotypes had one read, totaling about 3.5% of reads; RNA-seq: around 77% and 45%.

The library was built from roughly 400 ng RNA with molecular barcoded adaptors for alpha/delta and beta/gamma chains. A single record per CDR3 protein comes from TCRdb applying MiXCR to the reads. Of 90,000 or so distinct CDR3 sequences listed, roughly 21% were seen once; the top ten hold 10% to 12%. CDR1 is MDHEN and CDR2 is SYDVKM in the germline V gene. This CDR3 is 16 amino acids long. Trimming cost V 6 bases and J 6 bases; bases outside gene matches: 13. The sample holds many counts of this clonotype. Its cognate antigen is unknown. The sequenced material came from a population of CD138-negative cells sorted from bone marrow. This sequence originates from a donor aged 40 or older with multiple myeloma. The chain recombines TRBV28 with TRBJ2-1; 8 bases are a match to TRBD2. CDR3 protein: CASSPRGAGGGNEQFF. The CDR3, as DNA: TGTGCCAGCAGCCCTCGGGGGGCGGGGGGCGGCAATGAGCAGTTCTTC. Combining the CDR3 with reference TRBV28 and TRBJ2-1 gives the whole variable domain DVKVTQSSRYLVKRTGEKVFLECVQDMDHENMFWYRQDPGLGLRLIYFSYDVKMKEKGDIPEGYSVSREKKERFSLILESASTNQTSMYLCASSPRGAGGGNEQFFGPGTRLTVL.